Below are 15 T cell receptor beta chains sequenced from a single sample in a study of molecular identifiers for immune sequencing clone quantification. TCRdb re-called the PCR reads with MiXCR, one entry per CDR3 protein. The sample consists of approximately 680,000 distinct CDR3 sequences, approximately 24% of them appearing once. Sequences were obtained from naive CD8+ T cells from blood, with Jurkat cell RNA spiked in. Described subset: FACS-sorted CD8+CD4-CCR7+CD45RA+ naive T cells. Every receptor here comes from a human donor in good health. Some libraries in this study had Jurkat cell RNA spiked in.

This clonotype appeared once. Possible read error: a much larger clone is one base away. The chain has TRBV20-1 and TRBJ2-5; 7 bases match TRBD2. The V gene's germline CDR1 is DFQATT and CDR2 SNEGSKA (reference sequence). The CDR3 sequence is 15 residues long. The CDR3 nucleotides are TGCCGTGCTAGAGGGAGGGGCACTATTTCGGAGACCCAGTACTTC. Protein: CRARGRGTISETQYF.

With respect to this clonotype: With a much larger clone just one base away, this may be a read error. The CDR3 sequence: CASSPWGTRTGELVF. CDR3 DNA: TGTGCCAGTAGTCCCTGGGGCACCCGGACCGGGGAGCTGGTTTTT. The rearrangement joins TRBV19 to TRBJ2-2; perhaps D is TRBD1 or TRBD2 (5 bases each). The CDR3 runs to 15 residues. CDR1 is LNHDA and CDR2 is SQIVND in the germline V gene (reference sequence).

This clonotype has at least ten counts. The V and J genes are TRBV12-3 or TRBV12-4 and TRBJ2-7; D is undetermined. The length of the CDR3 is 14 residues. V was clipped by 3 bases and J by 5 bases, with 14 bases between them. In nucleotides, the CDR3 is TGTGCCAGCAGTTTGTTGGTGGGTCCCCACGAGCAGTACTTC. The encoded protein is CASSLLVGPHEQYF.

This clonotype was detected a few times. This clone may be a read error of a much larger clone one base away. The chain combines TRBV4-3 with TRBJ1-3, with D hard to call. CDR3 length: 14 residues. V was trimmed by 4 bases and J by 2 bases, leaving 9 bases between them. In germline, CDR1 is LGHNA, CDR2 YSLEER. CDR3 protein: CASSPDSTGNTIYF. CDR3 nucleotide sequence: TGCGCCAGCAGCCCAGATTCGACTGGAAACACCATATATTTT.

About this clonotype: A much larger clone differs by one base, so this may be a read error. The chain combines TRBV13 with TRBJ2-5; 10 nucleotides align to TRBD2. The CDR3 runs to 15 residues. The germline gives CDR1 PRHDT, CDR2 FYEKMQ (reference sequence). The CDR3 DNA reads TGTGCCGGCAGCTTAGCGGGGGGACTCCAAGAGACCCAGTACTTC. This encodes CAGSLAGGLQETQYF.

This chain joins TRBV4-1 and TRBJ1-1; D is unresolved. With 0 bases removed from V and 7 bases from J, the gap between germline ends came to 9 bases. The CDR3 runs to 13 residues. Germline assignment: CDR1 MGHRA and CDR2 YSYEKL. In nucleotides, the CDR3 is TGCGCCAGCAGCCAAGACGGTAAAGGTGAAGCTTTCTTT. It yields the protein CASSQDGKGEAFF.

In the case of this clonotype: With a much larger clone just one base away, this may be a read error. The chain carries TRBV28 and TRBJ1-6; the D gene is possibly TRBD1 (6 bases). Looked up from germline, CDR1 is MDHEN and CDR2 is SYDVKM. CDR3 size: 14 residues. CDR3 amino acids: CASSFVRGYSPLRF. CDR3 in DNA: TGTGCCAGCAGTTTTGTCAGGGGTTATTCACCCCTCCGCTTT.

V gene TRBV7-9 combines with J gene TRBJ2-7; D may correspond to TRBD1 or TRBD2 (6 bases each). CDR3 length equals 14 residues. Germline V gives CDR1 SEHNR, CDR2 FQNEAQ (reference sequence). The V end was cut by 7 bases, the J end by 6 bases, with 19 bases between. Here the CDR3 reads CASKKGGRQSEQYF. Here the CDR3 DNA reads TGTGCCAGCAAAAAGGGGGGACGGCAGAGCGAGCAGTACTTC.

The chain employs TRBV14 and TRBJ2-1; a weak D match, TRBD2 (5 bases). V gave up 4 bases and J gave up 8 bases, with 15 bases separating them. CDR3 length: 14 residues. Germline CDR1 and CDR2: SGHDN and FVKESK. The CDR3 nucleotides are TGTGCCAGCAGCCCGCGGGCACTCTCCGATGAGCAGTTCTTC. It is translated as CASSPRALSDEQFF.

This clonotype was seen a handful of times. This chain uses TRBV12-3 or TRBV12-4 with TRBJ1-5, with 8 bases matching TRBD1. The CDR3 spans 16 residues. The trim removed 6 bases at V and 5 bases at J, leaving 12 bases unmatched. As DNA, the CDR3 is TGTGCCAGCAGACATTTAACGGCGACAGGGGATCAGCCCCAGCATTTT. Translating gives CASRHLTATGDQPQHF.

A few counts support this clonotype. V usage is TRBV27 and J usage is TRBJ2-7; 9 nucleotides match TRBD2. Losses at the gene ends were 7 bases for V and 4 bases for J; bases not matched to a gene: 11. The CDR3 runs 15 residues. Germline loops: CDR1 MNHEY, CDR2 SMNVEV (reference sequence). DNA for the CDR3: TGTGCCAGCACCCTCAGCGCTAGCGGGAAGTACGAGCAGTACTTC. It translates to CASTLSASGKYEQYF.

A few counts support this clonotype. The chain couples TRBV12-3 or TRBV12-4 to TRBJ2-1, with unresolved D. V lost 5 bases and J 8 bases, leaving 19 bases between the germline ends. The CDR3 length is 15 residues. Written as DNA, the CDR3 is TGTGCCAGCAGTCCAGACAATGAGGCCCGCGATGAGCAGTTCTTC. This translates into CASSPDNEARDEQFF.

This clonotype was seen ten or more times. This chain uses TRBV5-4 with TRBJ1-1; D unclear. The V end was cut by 0 bases, the J end by 3 bases, with 9 bases between. Germline assignment: CDR1 SGHNT and CDR2 YYREEE (reference sequence). The CDR3 sequence is 14 residues long. This CDR3 is CASSLELRDTEAFF. The CDR3 DNA reads TGTGCCAGCAGCTTGGAATTGCGGGACACTGAAGCTTTCTTT.

The chain joins TRBV3-1 to TRBJ1-2; 7 bases match TRBD1. From germline, CDR1 is LGHDT and CDR2 YNNKEL (reference sequence). The CDR3 is made up of 15 amino acids. V was pared by 6 bases and J by 5 bases, with 12 bases of the junction left unmatched. CDR3 in amino acids: CASSDGQELFYGYTF. The CDR3 nucleotides are TGTGCCAGCAGTGATGGACAGGAGCTATTTTATGGCTACACCTTC.

This clonotype was seen ten or more times. The genes are TRBV5-1 and TRBJ2-5; D is uncertain. The ends were cut back, 0 bases at V and 5 bases at J, with 5 bases in the middle. This CDR3 region has 12 residues. CDR1 and CDR2 from the germline V gene are SGHRS and YFSETQ. DNA for the CDR3: TGCGCCAGCAGCTTGGATATCGAGACCCAGTACTTC. Its translation: CASSLDIETQYF. The full variable domain, in which reference TRBV5-1 and TRBJ2-5 provide the parts outside the CDR3, is KAGVTQTPRYLIKTRGQQVTLSCSPISGHRSVSWYQQTPGQGLQFLFEYFSETQRNKGNFPGRFSGRQFSNSRSEMNVSTLELGDSALYLCASSLDIETQYFGPGTRLLVL.